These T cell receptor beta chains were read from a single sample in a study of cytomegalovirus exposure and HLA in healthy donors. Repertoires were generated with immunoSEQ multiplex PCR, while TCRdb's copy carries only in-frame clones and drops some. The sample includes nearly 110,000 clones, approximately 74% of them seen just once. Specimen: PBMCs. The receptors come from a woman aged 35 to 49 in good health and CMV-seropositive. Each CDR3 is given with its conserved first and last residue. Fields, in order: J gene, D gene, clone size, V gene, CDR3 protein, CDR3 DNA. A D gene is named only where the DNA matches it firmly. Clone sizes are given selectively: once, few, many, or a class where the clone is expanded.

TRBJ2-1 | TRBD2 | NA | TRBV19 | CASSRSASGVSSYNEQFF | TGTGCCAGTAGTAGGTCGGCTAGCGGCGTCAGCTCCTACAATGAGCAGTTCTTC
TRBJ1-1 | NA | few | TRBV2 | CASSALGASTEAFF | TGTGCCAGCAGCGCCCTAGGGGCTAGTACTGAAGCTTTCTTT
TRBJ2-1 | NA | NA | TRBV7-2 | CASSLGHGSYNEQFF | TGTGCCAGCAGCTTAGGCCACGGCTCCTACAATGAGCAGTTCTTC
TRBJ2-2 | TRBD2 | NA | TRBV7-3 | CASSLNGRSTGELFF | TGTGCCAGCAGCTTAAACGGGAGGAGCACCGGGGAGCTGTTTTTT
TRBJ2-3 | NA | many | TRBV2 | CASSPSHSTDTQYF | TGTGCCAGCAGCCCTAGCCATTCCACAGATACGCAGTATTTT
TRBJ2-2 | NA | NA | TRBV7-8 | CASSLAGGIPTGELFF | TGTGCCAGCAGCTTAGCGGGGGGTATCCCTACCGGGGAGCTGTTTTTT
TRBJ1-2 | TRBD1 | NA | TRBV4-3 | CASSQGDSRNYGYTF | TGCGCCAGCAGCCAGGGGGACAGTAGAAACTATGGCTACACCTTC
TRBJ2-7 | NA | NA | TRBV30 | CAWSVQSRYEQYF | TGTGCCTGGAGTGTACAATCCCGCTACGAGCAGTACTTC
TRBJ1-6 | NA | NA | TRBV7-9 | CASSSQGRGNSPLHF | TGTGCCAGCAGTTCCCAAGGGAGGGGAAATTCACCCCTCCACTTT
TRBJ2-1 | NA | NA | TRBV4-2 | CASSSSLSRGSYNEQFF | TGTGCCAGCAGCTCGTCTCTCTCCAGGGGCTCCTACAATGAGCAGTTCTTC
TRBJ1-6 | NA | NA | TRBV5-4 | CASSLQGTNSPLHF | TGTGCCAGCAGCCTACAGGGAACCAATTCACCCCTCCACTTT
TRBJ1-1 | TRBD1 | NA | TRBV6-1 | CASSADRGRTEAFF | TGTGCCAGCAGTGCGGACAGGGGGCGGACTGAAGCTTTCTTT
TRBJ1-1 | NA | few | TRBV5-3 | CARSLRGGTEAFF | TGTGCCAGAAGCTTAAGGGGGGGCACTGAAGCTTTCTTT
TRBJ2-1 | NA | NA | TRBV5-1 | CASSLWPGHSYNEQFF | TGCGCCAGCAGCCTCTGGCCGGGACACAGCTACAATGAGCAGTTCTTC
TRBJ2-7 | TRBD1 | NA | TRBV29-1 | CSVKGQGVEQYF | TGCAGCGTTAAAGGACAGGGCGTCGAGCAGTACTTC
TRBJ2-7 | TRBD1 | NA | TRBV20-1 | CSAGTDYEQYF | TGCAGTGCCGGGACAGACTACGAGCAGTACTTC
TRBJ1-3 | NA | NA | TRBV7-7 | CASSLRPGSGNTIYF | TGTGCTAGCAGCCTCCGGCCAGGCTCTGGAAACACCATATATTTT
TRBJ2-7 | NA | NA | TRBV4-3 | CASSQETVSSYEQYF | TGCGCCAGCAGCCAAGAGACAGTGAGCTCCTACGAGCAGTACTTC
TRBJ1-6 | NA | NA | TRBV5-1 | CASSDSGTYNSPLHF | TGCGCCAGCAGCGACTCCGGGACTTATAATTCACCCCTCCACTTT
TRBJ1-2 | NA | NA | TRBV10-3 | CAISGQEANYGYTF | TGTGCCATCAGTGGACAGGAGGCTAACTATGGCTACACCTTC
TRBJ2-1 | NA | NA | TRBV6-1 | CASSSKTRPSEQFF | TGTGCCAGCAGTTCCAAAACGAGGCCCAGTGAGCAGTTCTTC
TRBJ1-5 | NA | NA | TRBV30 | CAWSVGSGGFYSNQPQHF | TGTGCCTGGAGTGTAGGCAGCGGCGGGTTTTATAGCAATCAGCCCCAGCATTTT
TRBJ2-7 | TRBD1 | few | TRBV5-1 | CASSAQGVRDEQYF | TGCGCCAGCAGCGCGCAGGGGGTAAGGGACGAGCAGTACTTC
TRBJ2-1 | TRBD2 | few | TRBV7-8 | CASRPPGKGGRTYNEQFF | TGTGCCAGCAGACCTCCGGGGAAGGGCGGGAGAACCTACAATGAGCAGTTCTTC
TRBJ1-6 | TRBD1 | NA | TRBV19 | CASSRQGANSPLHF | TGTGCCAGTAGTCGACAGGGGGCGAATTCACCCCTCCACTTT
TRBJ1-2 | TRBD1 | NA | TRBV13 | CASGFGTGDYYGYTF | TGTGCCAGCGGCTTTGGGACAGGGGACTACTATGGCTACACCTTC
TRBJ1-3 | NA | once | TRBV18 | CASSPRAQGDFGNTIYF | TGTGCCAGCTCACCACGTGCACAGGGTGATTTTGGAAACACCATATATTTT
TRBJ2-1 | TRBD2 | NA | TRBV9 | CASSGTSGDEQFF | TGTGCCAGCAGCGGAACTAGCGGGGATGAGCAGTTCTTC
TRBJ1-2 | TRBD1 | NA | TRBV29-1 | CSVSLPGQTNYGYTF | TGCAGCGTTTCCTTACCGGGACAGACTAACTATGGCTACACCTTC
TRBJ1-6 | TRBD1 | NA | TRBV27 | CASSLAGTGVYSYNSPLHF | TGTGCCAGCAGTTTGGCCGGGACAGGGGTATACTCCTATAATTCACCCCTCCACTTT
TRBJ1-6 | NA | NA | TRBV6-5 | CATLPGGAYNSPLHF | TGTGCCACCCTACCGGGAGGGGCGTATAATTCACCCCTCCACTTT
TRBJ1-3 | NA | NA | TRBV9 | CASSGLSSGNTIYF | TGTGCCAGCAGTGGACTGAGCTCTGGAAACACCATATATTTT
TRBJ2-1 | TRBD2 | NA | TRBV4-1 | CASSQVSLAGGRDEQFF | TGCGCCAGCAGCCAAGTTTCCCTAGCGGGGGGGAGAGATGAGCAGTTCTTC
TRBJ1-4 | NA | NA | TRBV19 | CASRSGGATNEKLFF | TGTGCCAGTAGGTCCGGGGGAGCAACTAATGAAAAACTGTTTTTT
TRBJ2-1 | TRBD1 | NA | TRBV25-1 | CASSETGQGVYNEQFF | TGTGCCAGCAGTGAAACGGGACAGGGGGTCTACAATGAGCAGTTCTTC
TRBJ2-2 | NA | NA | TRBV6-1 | CASSAAGGGELFF | TGTGCCAGCAGTGCCGCCGGTGGCGGGGAGCTGTTTTTT
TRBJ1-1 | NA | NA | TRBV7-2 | CASSLVPAPNTEAFF | TGTGCCAGCAGCTTAGTCCCAGCGCCGAACACTGAAGCTTTCTTT
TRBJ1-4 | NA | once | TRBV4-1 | CASSQVQGSNEKLFF | TGCGCCAGCAGCCAAGTTCAGGGGTCTAATGAAAAACTGTTTTTT
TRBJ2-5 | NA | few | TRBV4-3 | CASSQVDGETQYF | TGCGCCAGCAGCCAGGTCGACGGGGAGACCCAGTACTTC
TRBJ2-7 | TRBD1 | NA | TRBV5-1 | CASSWATGYVYEQYF | TGCGCCAGCAGCTGGGCGACAGGGTACGTCTACGAGCAGTACTTC
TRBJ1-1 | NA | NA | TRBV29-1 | CSGQGITEAFF | TGCAGCGGGCAGGGGATCACTGAAGCTTTCTTT
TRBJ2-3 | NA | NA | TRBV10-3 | CAATGRTDTQYF | TGTGCCGCTACAGGGCGCACAGATACGCAGTATTTT
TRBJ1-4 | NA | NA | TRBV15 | CATSRETQDNEKLFF | TGTGCCACCAGCAGAGAGACACAGGATAATGAAAAACTGTTTTTT
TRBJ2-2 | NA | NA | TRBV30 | CAWSVGGTVGSGELFF | TGTGCCTGGAGTGTAGGAGGGACAGTAGGGTCCGGGGAGCTGTTTTTT
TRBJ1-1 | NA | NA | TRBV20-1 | CSARVDRGAFF | TGCAGTGCTAGAGTTGATAGGGGTGCTTTCTTT
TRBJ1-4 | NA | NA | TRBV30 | CAWKSPGLEKLFF | TGTGCCTGGAAATCTCCGGGACTCGAAAAACTGTTTTTT
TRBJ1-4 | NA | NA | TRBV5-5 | CASSGEGWYSEKLFF | TGTGCCAGCAGCGGGGAGGGGTGGTACAGCGAAAAACTGTTTTTT
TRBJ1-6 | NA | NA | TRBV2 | CASSSGASPLHF | TGTGCCAGCAGTTCAGGGGCTTCACCCCTCCACTTT
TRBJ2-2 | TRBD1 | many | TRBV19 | CASIGPGQRNTGELFF | TGTGCCAGTATTGGACCGGGACAGAGAAACACCGGGGAGCTGTTTTTT
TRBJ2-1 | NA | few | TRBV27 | CASSSQLGTYYNEQFF | TGTGCCAGCAGTTCCCAACTCGGGACATACTACAATGAGCAGTTCTTC
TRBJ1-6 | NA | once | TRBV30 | CAWSMPEVGNSPLHF | TGTGCCTGGAGTATGCCCGAGGTTGGAAATTCACCCCTCCACTTT
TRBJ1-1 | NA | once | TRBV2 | CASREGVGSGEAFF | TGTGCCAGCAGGGAAGGGGTTGGCTCGGGTGAAGCTTTCTTT
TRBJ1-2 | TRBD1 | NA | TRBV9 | CASSHHGTDLTGSLLNYGYTF | TGTGCCAGCAGCCACCACGGGACAGACCTGACTGGGTCTCTTTTAAACTATGGCTACACCTTC
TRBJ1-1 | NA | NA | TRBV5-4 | CASSLETGRGTEAFF | TGTGCCAGCAGCTTGGAAACAGGCAGGGGCACTGAAGCTTTCTTT
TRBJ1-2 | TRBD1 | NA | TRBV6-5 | CASSLGQGRSYTF | TGTGCCAGCAGTTTAGGACAGGGACGGAGCTACACCTTC